These 24 T cell receptor beta chains were sequenced from one sample in a study of blood T cell repertoires in COVID-19. Method: immunoSEQ multiplex PCR; TCRdb's copy keeps in-frame clones and lacks some. The sample holds some 120,000 clones; roughly 87% are singletons and the top ten take 6.6%. Sequencing used peripheral blood. The receptors shown here come from an elderly man with active or convalescent COVID-19.

The V gene is TRBV28, the J gene TRBJ2-7; TRBD1 might be the D (7 bases). The V and J ends lost 8 bases and 6 bases respectively, with 23 bases between them. Germline V lookup: CDR1 MDHEN, CDR2 SYDVKM. This CDR3 comprises 15 residues. The CDR3 region is CASHSYRRGRGEQYF. As DNA, the CDR3 is TGTGCCAGCCATTCCTACCGGAGGGGGCGAGGCGAGCAGTACTTC. Full variable domain (remainder filled in from reference TRBV28 and TRBJ2-7): DVKVTQSSRYLVKRTGEKVFLECVQDMDHENMFWYRQDPGLGLRLIYFSYDVKMKEKGDIPEGYSVSREKKERFSLILESASTNQTSMYLCASHSYRRGRGEQYFGPGTRLTVT.

The V gene is TRBV6-6, the J gene TRBJ1-6; 8 positions agree with TRBD1. The CDR3 is made up of 17 amino acids. J gave up 4 bases and V 5 bases, and 10 bases lay outside the gene matches. Germline V gives CDR1 MNHNY, CDR2 SVGAGI (reference sequence). CDR3: CASSRGTGTPYNSPLHF. The DNA of the CDR3 is TGTGCCAGCAGTCGCGGGACAGGCACTCCTTATAATTCACCCCTCCACTTT.

V gene TRBV29-1 combines with J gene TRBJ2-3, with 10 positions matching TRBD2. The V segment lost 6 bases and the J segment 6 bases; nucleotides outside the gene matches: 6. Germline V gene data show CDR1 as SQVTM and CDR2 as ANQGSEA. The CDR3 consists of 13 residues. The CDR3 bases are TGCAGCGTGCAGCGGGGGGGGCGGGATACGCAGTATTTT. This sequence encodes CSVQRGGRDTQYF.

The chain combines TRBV10-3 with TRBJ1-2; no definite D call. The V gene lost 2 bases and the J gene lost 5 bases, with 12 bases spanning the gap. Germline values: CDR1 ENHRY, CDR2 SYGVKD. The CDR3 consists of 14 residues. The CDR3 nucleotides are TGTGCCATCAGTGAGGCAGCGGTCGTTTATGGCTACACCTTC. This codes for CAISEAAVVYGYTF.

The chain is built from TRBV9 and TRBJ1-3; D may be TRBD1 (6 bases). Trimming took 3 bases from V and 0 from J, leaving 10 bases between them. CDR1 is SGDLS, CDR2 YYNGEE, per germline. The CDR3 length is 15 residues. The DNA of the CDR3 is TGTGCCAGCAGCGAAGGGGGTCTCTCTGGAAACACCATATATTTT. The encoded protein is CASSEGGLSGNTIYF.

This chain uses TRBV30 with TRBJ1-2, with a weak D call TRBD1 (5 bases). V was trimmed by 3 bases and J by 2 bases, leaving 10 bases between them. Germline V lookup: CDR1 GTSNPN, CDR2 SVGIG (reference sequence). The CDR3 is made up of 13 amino acids. The CDR3 sequence is CAWSQGGNYGYTF. The CDR3 DNA follows: TGTGCCTGGAGCCAGGGAGGAAACTATGGCTACACCTTC.

The chain couples TRBV4-2 to TRBJ2-2, with 7 bases that match TRBD2. The CDR3 contains 15 residues. Germline V lookup: CDR1 LGHNA, CDR2 YNFKEQ. With 0 bases clipped from V and 9 bases from J, the junction kept 7 bases outside the gene matches. Here the CDR3 reads CASSQDSGGPRELFF. The CDR3 DNA sequence: TGTGCCAGCAGCCAAGATTCGGGGGGTCCTAGGGAGCTGTTTTTT.

This clone appeared a single time. This chain joins TRBV19 and TRBJ2-2, with 11 bases identical to TRBD1. The trim removed 2 bases at V and 4 bases at J, leaving 6 bases unmatched. Germline CDR1 LNHDA, CDR2 SQIVND (reference sequence). The CDR3 consists of 17 residues. In DNA form, the CDR3 reads TGTGCCAGTAGTATAAGGGACAGGGGGTTGTTCACCGGGGAGCTGTTTTTT. The encoded protein is CASSIRDRGLFTGELFF.

This clone was detected only once. This chain connects TRBV13 to TRBJ2-7, with 10 bases matching TRBD1. V trimming: 1 base; J trimming: 5 bases; junction bases outside the gene matches: 8. Germline V gives CDR1 PRHDT, CDR2 FYEKMQ (reference sequence). This CDR3 spans 16 amino acids. The CDR3 here is CASSLVLGTGDDEQYF. The CDR3 bases are TGTGCCAGCAGCTTAGTGTTGGGGACAGGGGATGACGAGCAGTACTTC.

The V gene is TRBV30, the J gene TRBJ2-2, with 11 bases matching TRBD2. Germline assignment: CDR1 GTSNPN and CDR2 SVGIG (reference sequence). V trimming: 1 base; J trimming: 8 bases; junction bases outside the gene matches: 3. The CDR3 is 14 residues long. The CDR3 sequence is CAWSEGLAVGELFF. The CDR3 DNA is TGTGCCTGGAGTGAGGGACTAGCGGTAGGGGAGCTGTTTTTT.

As DNA, the CDR3 is TGTGCCAGCAGTCCCTGGGGACAAGGCTACACCTTC. Protein: CASSPWGQGYTF. The chain carries TRBV28 and TRBJ1-2, with D possibly matching TRBD1 (6 bases). Trimming left V 5 bases short and J 8 bases short, with 12 bases between. The CDR3 is 12 amino acids. Germline V CDR1 and CDR2: MDHEN, SYDVKM.

This clone showed up just a few times. The V and J genes are TRBV9 and TRBJ1-1; TRBD1 is a possible D gene (5 bases). V lost 0 bases and J 4 bases, leaving 13 bases between the germline ends. CDR3 length: 15 amino acids. From germline, CDR1 is SGDLS and CDR2 YYNGEE. CDR3 bases: TGTGCCAGCAGCGTAGATACGGGGGTGGGCACTGAAGCTTTCTTT. Protein product: CASSVDTGVGTEAFF.

This chain connects TRBV29-1 to TRBJ1-1; unclear D gene. Germline CDR1 and CDR2: SQVTM and ANQGSEA. With 4 bases removed from V and 5 bases from J, the gap between germline ends came to 14 bases. CDR3 length: 13 amino acids. CDR3 region: CSVASQAGTEAFF. CDR3 coding DNA: TGCAGCGTTGCCTCTCAGGCGGGTACTGAAGCTTTCTTT.

The chain recombines TRBV10-3 with TRBJ2-2, with D possibly TRBD1 on 5 matching bases. Between the trimmed V and J ends, which lost 3 bases and 2 bases, there was a span of 10 bases. The CDR3 length is 15 residues. CDR1 is ENHRY, CDR2 SYGVKD, per germline. In DNA form, the CDR3 reads TGTGCCATCAGTGAAACTCGGACAAACACCGGGGAGCTGTTTTTT. Translation gives CAISETRTNTGELFF.

In DNA, the CDR3 is TGTGCCAGTAGTAGCACGGGAACTGAAGCTTTCTTT. Protein sequence: CASSSTGTEAFF. The rearrangement joins TRBV19 to TRBJ1-1; D is undetermined. The germline V gene has CDR1 LNHDA and CDR2 SQIVND (reference sequence). Between the trimmed V and J ends, which lost 4 bases and 5 bases, there was a span of 8 bases. The CDR3 is made up of 12 amino acids. Complete variable domain (other parts from reference TRBV19 and TRBJ1-1): DGGITQSPKYLFRKEGQNVTLSCEQNLNHDAMYWYRQDPGQGLRLIYYSQIVNDFQKGDIAEGYSVSREKKESFPLTVTSAQKNPTAFYLCASSSTGTEAFFGQGTRLTVV.

The chain couples TRBV30 to TRBJ1-3; TRBD1 matches at 8 bases. CDR1 is GTSNPN, CDR2 SVGIG, per germline (reference sequence). The CDR3 is 15 amino acids. J lost 3 bases, V lost 0 bases, and 4 bases had no gene match. This chain's CDR3 is CAWSVRRGLGNTIYF. As DNA, the CDR3 is TGTGCCTGGAGTGTGCGCAGGGGGCTTGGAAACACCATATATTTT.

The CDR3 reads CASSPLAGRGNTGELFF. Here the CDR3 DNA reads TGTGCCAGCAGCCCTTTAGCGGGAAGGGGAAATACCGGGGAGCTGTTTTTT. The chain recombines TRBV7-9 with TRBJ2-2; 8 bases map to TRBD2. The V gene end was trimmed by 5 bases and the J gene end by 5 bases; junction bases not matched to a gene: 13. Germline loops: CDR1 SEHNR, CDR2 FQNEAQ (reference sequence). The CDR3 runs 17 residues.

The J gene is TRBJ1-2, the V gene TRBV3-1 (or the pseudogene TRBV3-2), with D possibly being TRBD1 (5 bases). Germline CDR1 reads LGHDT; CDR2 reads YNNKEL (reference sequence). The CDR3 contains 16 residues. The V end was cut by 1 base, the J end by 0 bases, with 12 bases between. CDR3 nucleotide sequence: TGTGCCAGCAGCCAAGTGGATCGGGGGTCTAACTATGGCTACACCTTC. This translates into CASSQVDRGSNYGYTF.

The chain combines TRBV5-5 with TRBJ1-2, with D unclear. Trimming took 0 bases from V and 3 from J, leaving 9 bases between them. CDR1 and CDR2 (germline): SGHKS, YYEKEE (reference sequence). The CDR3 consists of 14 residues. The DNA for the CDR3 is TGTGCCAGCAGCTTGGTTTTGGCTTACTATGGCTACACCTTC. Translated: CASSLVLAYYGYTF.

This clone was recorded only once. The chain uses TRBV18 and TRBJ2-5; 8 nucleotides line up with TRBD1. The germline V gene has CDR1 KGHSH and CDR2 LQKENI. V lost 6 bases to trimming and J lost 5 bases; unmatched junction nucleotides: 5. The CDR3 contains 13 residues. This chain's CDR3 is CASSGGQVETQYF. DNA for the CDR3: TGTGCCAGCTCCGGGGGACAGGTGGAGACCCAGTACTTC.

The chain couples TRBV7-2 to TRBJ1-2; D unclear. The CDR3 sequence is 14 residues long. Trimming took off 5 bases at V and 1 base at J, with 11 bases between the two ends. Looked up from germline, CDR1 is SGHTA and CDR2 is FQGNSA. CDR3 sequence (DNA): TGTGCCAGCAGCCTCTCGAGAGGTAACTATGGCTACACCTTC. Translated, it gives CASSLSRGNYGYTF.

The chain uses TRBV7-2 and TRBJ2-2; D may be TRBD2 (5 bases). This CDR3 is built from 15 residues. CDR1 SGHTA and CDR2 FQGNSA come from the germline V gene. Deletions cut 3 bases from V and 5 bases from J, with 13 bases between. In DNA form, the CDR3 reads TGTGCCAGCAGCTTTACGGGATCCCCGACCGGGGAGCTGTTTTTT. Its protein product is CASSFTGSPTGELFF. Filled out from reference TRBV7-2 and TRBJ2-2, the complete variable domain reads GAGVSQSPSNKVTEKGKDVELRCDPISGHTALYWYRQSLGQGLEFLIYFQGNSAPDKSGLPSDRFSAERTGGSVSTLTIQRTQQEDSAVYLCASSFTGSPTGELFFGEGSRLTVL.

The rearrangement links TRBV5-1 to TRBJ1-1; 8 nucleotides agree with TRBD1. CDR1 is SGHRS and CDR2 is YFSETQ in the germline V gene. After removal of 5 bases from V and 1 base from J, the junction contained 4 bases not matched to a gene. The CDR3 contains 14 residues. The CDR3 DNA sequence: TGCGCCAGCAGGCTAGACAGGGGGAACACTGAAGCTTTCTTT. It codes for CASRLDRGNTEAFF.

This sequence joins TRBV6-5 and TRBJ2-7; 8 bases match TRBD1. Germline V gene lookup returns CDR1 MNHEY and CDR2 SVGAGI. V shed 6 bases and J 5 bases; nucleotides not matched to a gene: 6. The CDR3 length is 13 residues. The CDR3 sequence is CASRPTGVNEQYF. CDR3 nucleotides: TGTGCCAGCAGACCGACAGGGGTGAACGAGCAGTACTTC.